The next 29 T cell receptor beta chains were all read from a single sample in a study of blood T cell repertoires in COVID-19. Sequencing used immunoSEQ multiplex PCR; TCRdb keeps in-frame clones, though not all of them. The profile shows some 150,000 clones, over 70% of them singletons. The sequencing input was peripheral blood. Source of these receptors: a man aged 45-65 years with active COVID-19.

This sequence joins TRBV7-8 and TRBJ2-7, with a weak D call TRBD1 (6 bases). The CDR3 runs to 17 residues. Trimming left V 0 bases short and J 6 bases short, with 21 bases between. Germline assignment: CDR1 SGHVS and CDR2 FQNEAQ. This chain's CDR3 is CASSLAQSGTWAGEQYF. The CDR3 DNA reads TGTGCCAGCAGCTTAGCGCAGTCAGGGACATGGGCAGGCGAGCAGTACTTC. The whole variable domain, remainder taken from reference TRBV7-8 and TRBJ2-7, is GAGVSQSPRYKVAKRGQDVALRCDPISGHVSLFWYQQALGQGPEFLTYFQNEAQLDKSGLPSDRFFAERPEGSVSTLKIQRTQQEDSAVYLCASSLAQSGTWAGEQYFGPGTRLTVT.

This sequence joins TRBV7-6 and TRBJ2-5; TRBD1 is a possible D gene (5 bases). The germline gives CDR1 SGHVS, CDR2 FNYEAQ. V was cut by 1 base and J by 1 base, with 13 bases left in between. There are 16 residues in the CDR3. This CDR3 is CASSLGQGALQETQYF. CDR3 DNA sequence: TGTGCCAGCAGCTTAGGGCAAGGGGCCCTCCAAGAGACCCAGTACTTC.

The rearrangement links TRBV7-9 to TRBJ1-1; the D is unclear. Germline V gene sequence: CDR1 SEHNR, CDR2 FQNEAQ (reference sequence). This CDR3 region has 14 residues. V lost 2 bases to trimming and J lost 2 bases, with 9 bases between them. DNA for the CDR3: TGTGCCAGCAGCTTAACGGGTGTCAACACTGAAGCTTTCTTT. Protein: CASSLTGVNTEAFF.

The chain is built from TRBV5-1 and TRBJ2-5; TRBD2 matches at 8 bases. Germline trimming cut 4 bases from V and 1 base from J; bases unmatched to any gene: 6. Germline V gives CDR1 SGHRS, CDR2 YFSETQ. CDR3 length equals 15 residues. The CDR3 DNA reads as TGCGCCAGCAGCCAAATAGCGGGGAGCCAAGAGACCCAGTACTTC. This codes for CASSQIAGSQETQYF.

This sequence joins TRBV15 and TRBJ2-1, with 12 bases fitting TRBD2. Germline lookup yields CDR1 LNHNV and CDR2 YYDKDF (reference sequence). J lost 14 bases, V lost 4 bases, and 3 bases had no gene match. The CDR3 runs 12 residues. The CDR3 bases are TGTGCCACCAGCACTAGCGGGGGGGCTAAGTTCTTC. Translated: CATSTSGGAKFF.

The gene calls are TRBV25-1 and TRBJ1-1; 10 nucleotides agree with TRBD1. The germline gives CDR1 MGHDK, CDR2 SYGVNS. This CDR3 has 16 residues. Trimming removed 2 bases from V and 2 bases from J; junction bases left unmatched: 5. As DNA, the CDR3 is TGTGCCAGCAGTGAACTCCGGGACAGGGGCAACACTGAAGCTTTCTTT. Protein: CASSELRDRGNTEAFF.

Concerning this clone: The junction departs from germline at one end; a sequencing error may be responsible. The DNA of the CDR3 is TGTGCCATCAACCCGGACAGTTTCCTAGTATTGGACTTC. Its translation is CAINPDSFLVLDF. The rearrangement links TRBV10-3 to TRBJ2-7; the D gene is possibly TRBD1 (6 bases). Germline CDR1 reads ENHRY; CDR2 reads SYGVKD. The CDR3 contains 13 residues.

This clone was seen only once. This chain joins TRBV5-4 and TRBJ2-7, with D perhaps matching TRBD1 (6 bases). V lost 2 bases to trimming and J lost 6 bases, with 12 bases between them. In germline, CDR1 is SGHNT, CDR2 YYREEE (reference sequence). The CDR3 runs 13 residues. CDR3 region: CASSLQGGFEQYF. In DNA form, the CDR3 reads TGTGCCAGCAGCTTACAGGGCGGTTTCGAGCAGTACTTC.

The chain couples TRBV7-3 to TRBJ2-1, with 9 bases identical to TRBD2. The V and J ends lost 5 bases and 4 bases, in that order; junction bases with no gene match: 3. The CDR3 sequence is 14 residues long. Germline CDR1 reads SGHTA; CDR2 reads FQGTGA. The CDR3 nucleotides are TGTGCCAGCAGCATGGGACTAGCTTACAATGAGCAGTTCTTC. Translated: CASSMGLAYNEQFF.

The chain uses TRBV2 and TRBJ2-7; D gene ambiguous. CDR3 length: 13 residues. CDR1 is SNHLY and CDR2 is FYNNEI in the germline V gene. V shed 3 bases and J shed 2 bases, with 8 bases lying between them. In DNA, the CDR3 is TGTGCCAGCAGTGAGAATACGGCCTACGAGCAGTACTTC. Encoded protein: CASSENTAYEQYF.

The chain joins TRBV19 to TRBJ2-7; 9 bases are a match to TRBD2. Germline trimming cut 11 bases from V and 4 bases from J; bases unmatched to any gene: 9. Germline assignment: CDR1 LNHDA and CDR2 SQIVND (reference sequence). This CDR3 spans 13 amino acids. CDR3 bases: TGTGCCCGCGGGGGGGGGACCGGGTACGAGCAGTACTTC. This encodes CARGGGTGYEQYF. Based on the CDR3 plus reference TRBV19 and TRBJ2-7, the full variable domain is DGGITQSPKYLFRKEGQNVTLSCEQNLNHDAMYWYRQDPGQGLRLIYYSQIVNDFQKGDIAEGYSVSREKKESFPLTVTSAQKNPTAFYLCARGGGTGYEQYFGPGTRLTVT.

The chain uses TRBV7-9 and TRBJ1-1, with 7 bases aligning to TRBD1. From germline, CDR1 is SEHNR and CDR2 FQNEAQ (reference sequence). The trim removed 4 bases at V and 2 bases at J, leaving 7 bases unmatched. The CDR3 is 15 residues long. CDR3 sequence (DNA): TGTGCCAGCAGCTCACTGACAGGGCTCAACACTGAAGCTTTCTTT. This gives the protein CASSSLTGLNTEAFF. Using reference TRBV7-9 and TRBJ1-1 for the parts outside the CDR3, the full variable domain is DTGVSQNPRHKITKRGQNVTFRCDPISEHNRLYWYRQTLGQGPEFLTYFQNEAQLEKSRLLSDRFSAERPKGSFSTLEIQRTEQGDSAMYLCASSSLTGLNTEAFFGQGTRLTVV.

The V gene is TRBV6-2 or TRBV6-3, the J gene TRBJ1-5; D gene ambiguous. The length of the CDR3 is 13 residues. Deletions cut 4 bases from V and 5 bases from J, with 9 bases between. Germline V CDR1 and CDR2: MNHEY, SVGEGT. This CDR3 reads CASSLILHQPQHF. The CDR3 DNA is TGTGCCAGCAGTTTAATCCTTCATCAGCCCCAGCATTTT.

V usage is TRBV4-3 and J usage is TRBJ2-3; perhaps TRBD1 as D (5 bases). CDR1 is LGHNA and CDR2 is YSLEER in the germline V gene. The germline V and J ends were trimmed by 0 bases and 6 bases, with 16 bases remaining between them. The CDR3 is 16 amino acids. CDR3 in DNA: TGCGCCAGCAGCCAAGATGGGGCCACCAGAAGGGATACGCAGTATTTT. Translating gives CASSQDGATRRDTQYF.

The chain combines TRBV6-5 with TRBJ1-5; D uncertain. Germline-derived CDR1 and CDR2 are MNHEY and SVGAGI. Trimming shortened V by 5 bases and J by 1 base, and 12 bases separated the two germline ends. This CDR3 comprises 15 residues. The DNA for the CDR3 is TGTGCCAGCAGTCCCTTGACAAGCAGCAATCAGCCCCAGCATTTT. Protein sequence: CASSPLTSSNQPQHF.

The chain employs TRBV2 and TRBJ2-5; TRBD2 matches 10 bases. CDR1 and CDR2 from the germline V gene are SNHLY and FYNNEI. V was clipped by 10 bases and J by 5 bases; unmatched bases: 7. The CDR3 consists of 13 residues. The CDR3 is CATSPGLAETQYF. CDR3 bases: TGTGCCACCTCCCCGGGACTAGCGGAGACCCAGTACTTC.

This chain connects TRBV21-1 to TRBJ2-1; the DNA was not compared with TRBD2, the D call given in the table. TRBV21-1 is shown as a pseudogene. The CDR3 covers 19 residues. CDR3 loop: CASRRGLAGARILYNEQFF. As DNA, the CDR3 is TGTGCCAGCAGAAGAGGCCTAGCGGGGGCCCGGATCCTCTACAATGAGCAGTTCTTC.

This clone was detected a few times. The CDR3: CATSRAGQVPWSYEQYF. The DNA for the CDR3 is TGTGCCACCAGCAGAGCGGGACAGGTCCCGTGGAGCTACGAGCAGTACTTC. The rearrangement uses TRBV15 and TRBJ2-7; 8 bases are shared with TRBD1. Germline loops: CDR1 LNHNV, CDR2 YYDKDF (reference sequence). The ends lost 1 base at V and 3 bases at J; junction bases unmatched: 11. The CDR3 is 17 amino acids.

The J gene is TRBJ2-7, the V gene TRBV9; D unresolved. V lost 0 bases and J lost 2, with 9 bases in between. The CDR3 has 14 residues. Germline CDR1 SGDLS, CDR2 YYNGEE. The CDR3 region has the DNA TGTGCCAGCAGCGTAGGGGCTGCACCCTACGAGCAGTACTTC. Amino acid sequence: CASSVGAAPYEQYF.

J is TRBJ2-1 and V is TRBV7-3; D is undetermined. Trimming pared 4 bases from V and 0 bases from J, leaving 10 bases between. Germline loops: CDR1 SGHTA, CDR2 FQGTGA. This CDR3 is 15 amino acids long. CDR3 nucleotides: TGTGCCAGCAGCTCCCGTCCGAGCTCCTACAATGAGCAGTTCTTC. Protein product: CASSSRPSSYNEQFF.

This rearrangement joins TRBV4-3 to TRBJ2-7, with TRBD2 matching 7 bases. Germline CDR1 and CDR2: LGHNA and YSLEER. Trimming at V came to 3 bases and at J to 1 base, leaving 9 bases not matched to a gene. The CDR3 contains 16 residues. CDR3 bases: TGCGCCAGCAGCCAGGAAAGGGACTATCTTTCCTACGAGCAGTACTTC. As protein: CASSQERDYLSYEQYF.

This clone was detected only once. V gene TRBV18 combines with J gene TRBJ1-1; D is perhaps TRBD1 (6 bases). The CDR3 covers 13 residues. V gave up 5 bases and J gave up 1 base, with 8 bases separating them. Germline CDR1 KGHSH, CDR2 LQKENI. The CDR3 loop reads CASSSGQNTEAFF. The CDR3 DNA sequence: TGTGCCAGCTCATCGGGACAGAACACTGAAGCTTTCTTT.

The rearrangement uses TRBV29-1 and TRBJ2-3; TRBD1 matches 10 bases. The germline V gene has CDR1 SQVTM and CDR2 ANQGSEA. The CDR3 length is 13 residues. CDR3 loop: CGARTGGTDTQYF. CDR3 DNA: TGCGGGGCGCGGACAGGGGGTACAGATACGCAGTATTTT.

This chain uses TRBV18 with TRBJ2-3, with D maybe TRBD1 (6 bases). Germline-derived CDR1 and CDR2 are KGHSH and LQKENI. The V end was cut by 3 bases, the J end by 1 base, with 14 bases between. The CDR3 is made up of 16 amino acids. The CDR3 nucleotides read TGTGCCAGCTCACCTAAAACAGGGTCGGGCACAGATACGCAGTATTTT. This translates into CASSPKTGSGTDTQYF.

This chain joins TRBV9 and TRBJ2-1, with TRBD1 matching over 8 bases. From germline, CDR1 is SGDLS and CDR2 YYNGEE. The CDR3 consists of 15 residues. The ends lost 3 bases at V and 2 bases at J; junction bases unmatched: 4. The chain's CDR3 is CASSGQGSPYNEQFF. In DNA, the CDR3 is TGTGCCAGCAGCGGACAGGGGTCCCCCTACAATGAGCAGTTCTTC.

This rearrangement joins TRBV18 to TRBJ1-1; D uncertain. Germline assignment: CDR1 KGHSH and CDR2 LQKENI. Between the trimmed V and J ends, which lost 1 base and 7 bases, there was a span of 10 bases. The CDR3 length is 13 residues. CDR3 region: CASSPLKTNEAFF. The CDR3 DNA sequence: TGTGCCAGCTCACCACTTAAGACTAATGAAGCTTTCTTT.

This chain connects TRBV29-1 to TRBJ2-7; 7 bases are a match to TRBD1. The CDR3 extends over 13 amino acids. With 4 bases clipped from V and 1 base from J, the junction kept 4 bases outside the gene matches. Looked up from germline, CDR1 is SQVTM and CDR2 is ANQGSEA. The CDR3 loop reads CSVGWDRSYEQYF. In DNA, the CDR3 is TGCAGCGTTGGGTGGGACAGATCCTACGAGCAGTACTTC.

The rearrangement uses TRBV7-2 and TRBJ1-3; 9 bases fit TRBD1. The germline gives CDR1 SGHTA, CDR2 FQGNSA. The CDR3 has 16 amino acids. V lost 3 bases to trimming and J lost 4 bases; unmatched junction nucleotides: 7. This CDR3 reads CASSFTGGASGNTIYF. CDR3 nucleotide sequence: TGTGCCAGCAGCTTTACAGGGGGCGCTTCAGGAAACACCATATATTTT. Using reference TRBV7-2 and TRBJ1-3 for the parts outside the CDR3, the full variable domain is GAGVSQSPSNKVTEKGKDVELRCDPISGHTALYWYRQSLGQGLEFLIYFQGNSAPDKSGLPSDRFSAERTGGSVSTLTIQRTQQEDSAVYLCASSFTGGASGNTIYFGEGSWLTVV.

This rearrangement joins TRBV6-1 to TRBJ2-6, with 8 bases aligning to TRBD1. CDR3 length equals 17 residues. Germline CDR1 and CDR2: MNHNS and SASEGT. The trim removed 4 bases at V and 2 bases at J, leaving 7 bases unmatched. Written as DNA, the CDR3 is TGTGCCAGCAGTGTGACAGGGGTTAAGGCTGGGGCCAACGTCCTGACTTTC. Translation gives CASSVTGVKAGANVLTF.